This TCR beta chain was found in a study of beta chain features in type 1 diabetes. The whole isolated RNA underwent reverse transcription, so sequencing captured expressed TCRB transcripts. Generated by immunoSEQ multiplex PCR, the TCRdb table keeps only in-frame clones and is missing some. The sample holds approximately 340,000 clones, over 12% seen once. The CDR3 has 12 residues. Germline V gene data show CDR1 as GTSNPN and CDR2 as SVGIG (reference sequence). V dropped 2 bases and J dropped 7 bases, with 11 bases sitting between them. Sequencing was done on a sample of naive CD4+ T cells from blood. The receptor comes from a woman aged 18-35 years in good health. The V gene is TRBV30, the J gene TRBJ1-2; D gene uncertain. This CDR3 reads CAWSTEGIGYTF. DNA of the CDR3: TGTGCCTGGAGTACAGAAGGAATTGGCTACACCTTC.